Listed below are T cell receptor beta chains from one sample, sequenced in a study of identical twins. TCRdb processed the 5' RACE reads anew with MiXCR; each CDR3 protein has one entry. The sample has some 560,000 distinct CDR3 sequences; over 8.5% are singletons. The data were also submitted as part of a second study, on yellow fever vaccine responses in identical twins.

Sequences were obtained from PBMCs. The source is a woman between 18 and 29 years old in good health. CDR3s include the opening cysteine and the closing phenylalanine or tryptophan. A D gene is named only where the DNA matches it firmly. Not all rows give a size; the values are once, few, many and, for expanded clones, a class.

j_call,v_call,clone_size,d_call,cdr3_nt,cdr3_aa
TRBJ2-1,TRBV9,few,TRBD2,TGTGCCAGCAGCGTCGGCGGGGGGGTGAACAATGAGCAGTTCTTC,CASSVGGGVNNEQFF
TRBJ2-3,TRBV18,few,-,TGTGCCAGCTCACCACAGGGGGGATCTTTCACAGATACGCAGTATTTT,CASSPQGGSFTDTQYF
TRBJ2-1,TRBV19,-,TRBD1,TGTGCCAGTAGGAAGTTGAGACAGGGGAACAATGAGCAGTTCTTC,CASRKLRQGNNEQFF
TRBJ2-3,TRBV11-2,few,TRBD1,TGTGCCAGCAGCGCCCCGGGACAGACAGATACGCAGTATTTT,CASSAPGQTDTQYF
TRBJ2-3,TRBV20-1,few,TRBD2,TGCAGTGCAAGGGCCGGGACTAGCTCCACAGATACGCAGTATTTT,CSARAGTSSTDTQYF
TRBJ2-3,TRBV6-2/TRBV6-3,-,-,TGTGCCAGCAGTTACGCGATCTGGGGCACAGATACGCAGTATTTT,CASSYAIWGTDTQYF
TRBJ2-5,TRBV5-1,few,TRBD1,TGCGCCAGCAGCTTGGCCGGACAGGGTGTTCAAGAGACCCAGTACTTC,CASSLAGQGVQETQYF
TRBJ2-2,TRBV12-3/TRBV12-4,many,-,TGTGCCAGCAGTTTACAGGGAGTCCCGAACACCGGGGAGCTGTTTTTT,CASSLQGVPNTGELFF
TRBJ1-1,TRBV6-1,-,-,TGTGCCAGCAGTCCGCACGCGTCCGGGACACGAAGCACTGAAGCTTTCTTT,CASSPHASGTRSTEAFF
TRBJ2-5,TRBV3-1,few,-,TGTGCCAGCAGCCCAAAAGGGGGTAAACAAGAGACCCAGTACTTC,CASSPKGGKQETQYF
TRBJ2-1,TRBV6-2/TRBV6-3,-,TRBD1,TGTGCCAGCTTCAGGCGGGACAGGGTTCCTCATGAGCAGTTCTTC,CASFRRDRVPHEQFF
TRBJ2-1,TRBV7-9,few,TRBD1,TGTGCCAGCAGCTTAATAGACCGGACAGGGTTTGAGCAGTTCTTC,CASSLIDRTGFEQFF
TRBJ2-1,TRBV12-5,many,TRBD1,TGTGCTAGTGGTGCCGGACAGGGCCGCTACAATGAGCAGTTCTTC,CASGAGQGRYNEQFF
TRBJ2-2,TRBV20-1,few,TRBD2,TGCAGTGTCAAAGTGGGGGCGGGGGGGGCGTTTTTT,CSVKVGAGGAFF
TRBJ2-2,TRBV6-4,many,TRBD2,TGTGCCAGCAGTGAGAGGACTAGCACCGGGGAGCTGTTTTTT,CASSERTSTGELFF
TRBJ2-5,TRBV28,few,TRBD1,TGTGCCAGCAGTCGCGGACAGGGGGCCTCGGGGACCCAGTACTTC,CASSRGQGASGTQYF
TRBJ2-5,TRBV28,few,TRBD2,TGTGCCAGCAGTCCTCTGGCGGGAGAGGAACAAGAGACCCAGTACTTC,CASSPLAGEEQETQYF
TRBJ2-6,TRBV28,few,-,TGTGCCAGCACCCCACCGGGCGGGGGCTCCGGTTTTGGTGGGGCCAACGTCCTGACTTTC,CASTPPGGGSGFGGANVLTF
TRBJ1-1,TRBV12-3/TRBV12-4,few,-,TGTGCCAGCATCAGAGGAGTGCTGAACACTGAAGCTTTCTTT,CASIRGVLNTEAFF
TRBJ2-1,TRBV7-9,few,-,TGTGCCAGCAGCCCACTCCCTGGGTTGAGCTCCTACAATGAGCAGTTCTTC,CASSPLPGLSSYNEQFF
TRBJ2-2,TRBV5-1,-,TRBD2,TGCGCCAGCAGCCCCAACCCACTAGCGGGGGGGAACACCGGGGAGCTGTTTTTT,CASSPNPLAGGNTGELFF
TRBJ2-1,TRBV12-3/TRBV12-4,many,-,TGTGCCAGCAGTTTAGAATTGCAGTACAATGAGCAGTTCTTC,CASSLELQYNEQFF
TRBJ2-1,TRBV20-1,-,TRBD2,TGCAGTGTAGCGGGAGGGGGCAATGAGCAGTTCTTC,CSVAGGGNEQFF
TRBJ2-7,TRBV20-1,few,TRBD1,TGCAGTGCTATCCCGGGGTGGGGACAGGGGGACTACGAGCAGTACTTC,CSAIPGWGQGDYEQYF
TRBJ2-3,TRBV3-1,-,-,TGTGCCAGCAGCCAAGATAACAGACGCACAGATACGCAGTATTTT,CASSQDNRRTDTQYF
TRBJ2-4,TRBV28,few,-,TGTGCCAGCGCATCAATACGGGACATTCAGTACTTC,CASASIRDIQYF
TRBJ2-1,TRBV5-1,few,TRBD2,TGCGCCAGCAGCTTCAGCGGGAGGTCCTACAATGAGCAGTTCTTC,CASSFSGRSYNEQFF
TRBJ2-7,TRBV9,few,-,TGTGCCAGCAGCGTAGGAAGTTCGACAACCGAGCAGTACTTC,CASSVGSSTTEQYF
TRBJ2-1,TRBV6-5,few,TRBD2,TGTGCCAGCAGTTACTCAGGACTAGCGGGAACCATTGGTGAGCAGTTCTTC,CASSYSGLAGTIGEQFF
TRBJ1-1,TRBV7-2,many,-,TGTGCCAGCAGCTTAGCCGGGACATCGAACACTGAAGCTTTCTTT,CASSLAGTSNTEAFF
TRBJ2-5,TRBV27,many,TRBD1,TGTGCCAGCAGTCGAGGGGACAGCAAAGAGACCCAGTACTTC,CASSRGDSKETQYF
TRBJ2-5,TRBV7-8,few,-,TGTGCCAGCAGTAAGAGGGGTAACCTACAAGAGACCCAGTACTTC,CASSKRGNLQETQYF
TRBJ2-6,TRBV10-3,-,TRBD1,TGTGCCATCAGCCCCGGGACAGGGGCCAGAGTCGCTGGGGCCAACGTCCTGACTTTC,CAISPGTGARVAGANVLTF
TRBJ1-3,TRBV7-2,-,-,TGTGCCAGCAGCTTATCCAGCAGAAACACCATATATTTT,CASSLSSRNTIYF
TRBJ2-1,TRBV29-1,many,-,TGCAGCGTCGGCGACTTGAACAATGAGCAGTTCTTC,CSVGDLNNEQFF
TRBJ2-5,TRBV25-1,-,TRBD1,TGTGCCACCGGGACAGGGGTGGTAGAGACCCAGTACTTC,CATGTGVVETQYF
TRBJ2-1,TRBV5-1,many,TRBD1,TGCGCCAGCAGCAAAGGACAGGCTGCGAATGAGCAGTTCTTC,CASSKGQAANEQFF
TRBJ2-7,TRBV6-1,many,TRBD2,TGTGCCAGCTCTTCGGGGGGGCTTGGGTCCTACGAGCAGTACTTC,CASSSGGLGSYEQYF
TRBJ2-5,TRBV20-1,few,-,TGCAGTGCCTCAGACAGCCCCCAAGAGACCCAGTACTTC,CSASDSPQETQYF
TRBJ2-1,TRBV20-1,few,-,TGCAGTGCTAGTGTTGGAGATATCAAGCAGTTCTTC,CSASVGDIKQFF
TRBJ1-5,TRBV6-2/TRBV6-3,-,-,TGTGCCAGCACCACCACAGGCAATCAGCCCCAGCATTTT,CASTTTGNQPQHF